Listed here is a single T cell receptor (beta chain). These data come from a study of T cell repertoires in MIS-A myocarditis. TCRdb's copy holds only in-frame clones and misses some; the assay was immunoSEQ multiplex PCR. There are some 10,000 clones in the sample; roughly 89% occur only once, and more than 2% lies in the top ten. There are 15 residues in the CDR3. The V gene lost 3 bases and the J gene lost 1 base, with 13 bases spanning the gap. The germline V gene has CDR1 SGHTA and CDR2 FQGNSA. This receptor was obtained from a young man with fulminant myocarditis from multisystem inflammatory syndrome in adults (MIS-A) after COVID-19. The sample was thoracic lymph node tissue obtained at autopsy. The genes are TRBV7-2 and TRBJ2-7; D gene unclear. The CDR3 spells CASSFYPGLSYEQYF. CDR3 DNA sequence: TGTGCCAGCAGCTTTTACCCGGGCCTGTCCTACGAGCAGTACTTC.